The 3 T cell receptor beta chains below were found in one sample sequenced in a study of shared clonotypes between healthy human individuals. Generated by immunoSEQ multiplex PCR, the TCRdb table keeps only in-frame clones and is missing some. This table has 1.6 million or so clones, roughly 95% appearing once. The sample comprised naive CD4+ T cells sorted from blood. The subset denotes: CD45RA+ positively selected. All receptors derive from a man aged 25 to 45 in good health.

The chain uses TRBV10-2 and TRBJ2-5, with no clear D. This CDR3 is built from 12 residues. CDR1 is WSHSY, CDR2 SAAADI, per germline. V lost 0 bases and J 7 bases, leaving 6 bases between the germline ends. The DNA of the CDR3 is TGCGCCAGCAGTGAGTCGTCCGGGACCCAGTACTTC. Translated, it gives CASSESSGTQYF.

J is TRBJ2-5 and V is TRBV9; D tentatively fits TRBD1 or TRBD2 (5 bases each). Trimming stripped 0 bases from V and 5 bases from J, with 11 bases between. Germline lookup yields CDR1 SGDLS and CDR2 YYNGEE. CDR3 length equals 14 residues. CDR3 sequence reads: CASSVEVGTETQYF. CDR3 DNA sequence: TGTGCCAGCAGCGTAGAGGTCGGGACGGAGACCCAGTACTTC.

CDR3 protein: CASSAGDRRPHGYTF. The CDR3 DNA follows: TGTGCCAGCAGTGCCGGGGACCGACGTCCTCATGGCTACACCTTC. This chain links TRBV6-1 with TRBJ1-2, with D possibly matching TRBD1 (5 bases). V gave up 4 bases and J gave up 6 bases, with 18 bases separating them. Germline V gives CDR1 MNHNS, CDR2 SASEGT. The length of the CDR3 is 15 residues.